The rows below give T cell receptor beta chains drawn from one sample of a study of tumor-infiltrating lymphocytes in primary liver carcinoma. One entry per CDR3 protein, called by TCRdb with MiXCR from the multiplex PCR reads. The data hold about 64,000 distinct CDR3 sequences, with about 71% observed a single time. Sequencing was done on a sample of liver tumor tissue from sampling region 4. The receptors were sampled from a middle-aged man with primary liver carcinoma and hepatitis B virus infection. The CDR3 runs from the conserved cysteine through the conserved F or W. A D gene is named only where the DNA matches it firmly. Part of the rows lack a size; the others show once, few, many or a class for expanded clones.

TRBJ1-2	TRBV6-1	NA	NA	CASSGDRPANYGYTF	TGCGCCAGCAGTGGAGACCGACCAGCTAACTATGGCTACACCTTC
TRBJ2-7	TRBV7-9	NA	few	CASSFDGVAYEQYF	TGTGCCAGCAGCTTCGACGGGGTCGCCTACGAGCAGTACTTC
TRBJ1-4	TRBV6-5	NA	many	CASGRENEKLFF	TGTGCCAGCGGGCGGGAGAATGAAAAACTGTTTTTT
TRBJ2-2	TRBV12-5	TRBD2	NA	CTSGVERGSDTVELFF	TGTACTAGTGGTGTGGAGCGGGGATCAGACACCGTGGAGCTGTTTTTT
TRBJ2-1	TRBV29-1	NA	NA	CSVVLRRNEQFF	TGCAGCGTTGTCTTGCGACGAAATGAGCAGTTCTTC
TRBJ2-3	TRBV6-6	NA	NA	CASNPIAGGVTDTPYF	TGTGCCAGCAATCCCATCGCGGGTGGAGTCACAGATACGCCCTATTTT
TRBJ2-7	TRBV11-2	NA	NA	CASSLIDTAYEQYF	TGTGCCAGCAGCTTAATCGACACTGCCTACGAGCAGTACTTC
TRBJ1-2	TRBV11-3	NA	NA	CASSLGNRTFDCGYTF	TGCGCCAGCAGCTTAGGAAATCGGACATTCGACTGTGGCTACACCTTC
TRBJ2-7	TRBV6-2/TRBV6-3	NA	NA	CANSYSSISYEQYF	TGTGCCAACAGTTACTCCTCCATCTCCTACGAGCAGTACTTC
TRBJ2-7	TRBV6-5	NA	NA	CVSSYKGPVTSMPYEQYF	TGTGTCAGCAGTTACAAGGGCCCTGTCACTTCGATGCCCTACGAGCAGTACTTC
TRBJ2-5	TRBV6-2/TRBV6-3	NA	NA	CASSSGLANIQYF	TGTGCCAGCAGTTCCGGACTGGCGAACATCCAGTACTTC
TRBJ2-2	TRBV30	TRBD2	NA	CARSVRTSSPNNGELFF	TGTGCCCGGAGTGTACGGACTAGCAGTCCGAACAACGGGGAGCTGTTTTTT
TRBJ1-2	TRBV28	NA	NA	CASSLGGRVDF	TGTGCCAGCAGTTTAGGGGGCAGGGTTGATTTC
TRBJ2-1	TRBV12-3/TRBV12-4	NA	NA	CASSFLGGPNEQFF	TGTGCCAGCAGTTTTCTTGGAGGGCCCAACGAGCAGTTCTTC
TRBJ2-2	TRBV5-1	NA	NA	CASSITGDLFF	TGCGCCAGCAGCATCACCGGGGACCTGTTTTTT
TRBJ1-6	TRBV28	TRBD1	NA	CASGTGTAYNSPLNF	TGTGCCAGCGGGACAGGGACGGCCTATAATTCACCCCTCAACTTT
TRBJ1-4	TRBV6-5	NA	many	CASSYSSLGPTNEKLFF	TGTGCCAGCAGTTACTCGAGTCTTGGGCCAACTAATGAAAAACTGTTTTTT
TRBJ2-7	TRBV6-1	NA	NA	CASTNLYEQYF	TGTGCCAGCACTAACCTCTACGAGCAGTACTTC
TRBJ2-3	TRBV11-2	NA	NA	CASSTTGPQGTQYF	TGCGCCAGTAGCACCACGGGGCCACAGGGTACGCAGTATTTT
TRBJ2-5	TRBV12-3/TRBV12-4	TRBD2	NA	CANRRGDGDTQYF	TGTGCCAACAGGCGGGGGGACGGAGATACCCAGTACTTC
TRBJ2-5	TRBV5-1	TRBD1	NA	CASSWGSSGTETLYF	TGCGCCAGCAGCTGGGGATCATCCGGGACAGAGACCCTGTACTTC
TRBJ2-3	TRBV10-2	NA	NA	CASSELGAEGGPDARYF	TGCGCCAGCAGTGAGTTAGGCGCGGAGGGGGGCCCAGATGCGCGGTATTTT
TRBJ2-5	TRBV11-2	NA	NA	CASSQTPGRKETQYF	TGTGCCAGCAGCCAAACTCCTGGCAGGAAAGAGACCCAGTACTTC
TRBJ2-1	TRBV7-8	NA	NA	CVSSPLGGSAVSYIERFF	TGTGTCAGCAGCCCGCTTGGAGGCTCAGCGGTCTCCTACATTGAGCGGTTCTTC
TRBJ2-3	TRBV29-1	TRBD2	NA	CGVGEGGDTQYF	TGCGGCGTTGGGGAGGGAGGCGATACCCAGTATTTT
TRBJ2-3	TRBV5-1	NA	NA	CAISLGHNIDTQYF	TGTGCCATCAGCTTGGGACACAACATAGATACGCAGTATTTT